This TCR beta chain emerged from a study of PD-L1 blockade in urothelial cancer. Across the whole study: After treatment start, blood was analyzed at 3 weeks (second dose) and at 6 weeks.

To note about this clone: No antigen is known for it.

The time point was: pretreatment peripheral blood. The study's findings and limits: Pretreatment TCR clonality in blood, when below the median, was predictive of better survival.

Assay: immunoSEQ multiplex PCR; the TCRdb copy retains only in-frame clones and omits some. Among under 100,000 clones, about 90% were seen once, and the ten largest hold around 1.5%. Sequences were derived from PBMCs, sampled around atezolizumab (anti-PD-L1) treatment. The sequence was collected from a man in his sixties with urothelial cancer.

As DNA, the CDR3 is TGTGCCAGCAGTTACTTCCCAACGGGAGATAAAGATGAAGCTTTCTTT. Protein: CASSYFPTGDKDEAFF. The rearrangement uses TRBV6-5 and TRBJ1-1; D ambiguous. There are 16 residues in the CDR3. V was trimmed by 1 base and J by 7 bases, leaving 19 bases between them. Germline loops: CDR1 MNHEY, CDR2 SVGAGI.